This T cell receptor beta chain was retrieved from a study of radiotherapy plus CTLA-4 blockade in lung cancer listed by TCRdb under 2018. In terms of the full investigation: Objective responses were observed in approximately 18% of enrolled patients, and disease control was achieved in approximately 32%.

Points on this clone: Its antigen is not yet known. No quality values exist for individual bases; no much larger clone is one base distant.

Points the paper makes about the study in general: After treatment with radiotherapy and ipilimumab, TCR clones that originated in tumors expanded in peripheral blood. Early dynamic changes in blood T cell clones, together with increased serum interferon-beta after radiation, were reported as the strongest predictors of response.

The CDR1 and CDR2 encoded by the germline V gene are SGHRS and YFSETQ. Here V drops 4 bases and J drops 4 bases, and the junction holds 5 bases not matched to any gene. Including the terminal cysteine and phenylalanine, the CDR3 comprises 14 residues. Of all the DNA, just the CDR3 is kept, 42 bases in frame from base 1. Receptor libraries were prepared by the immunoSEQ multiplex PCR assay. TCRdb retrieved this table from immuneACCESS and kept in-frame rearrangements only. Not all clones are present; in checked studies, unresolved V genes account for under half, and no reason is known for the remainder. This sample is represented by roughly 76,000 clones; 74% of them were singletons. 9.9% of the sample rests with the top ten. The study evaluated CTLA-4 blockade (ipilimumab) given together with focal radiation therapy in patients who had chemo-refractory metastatic non-small-cell lung cancer.

The chain couples TRBV5-1 to TRBJ2-5; 9 junctional bases match TRBD1. Sequenced material: peripheral blood, taken from a patient treated with radiotherapy plus ipilimumab. The clonotype comes from a human donor with non-small cell lung cancer whose response to radiotherapy plus ipilimumab could not be evaluated. The CDR3 reads CASSAGQGLETQYF. The DNA sequence is TGCGCCAGCAGCGCGGGACAGGGCTTAGAGACCCAGTACTTC.